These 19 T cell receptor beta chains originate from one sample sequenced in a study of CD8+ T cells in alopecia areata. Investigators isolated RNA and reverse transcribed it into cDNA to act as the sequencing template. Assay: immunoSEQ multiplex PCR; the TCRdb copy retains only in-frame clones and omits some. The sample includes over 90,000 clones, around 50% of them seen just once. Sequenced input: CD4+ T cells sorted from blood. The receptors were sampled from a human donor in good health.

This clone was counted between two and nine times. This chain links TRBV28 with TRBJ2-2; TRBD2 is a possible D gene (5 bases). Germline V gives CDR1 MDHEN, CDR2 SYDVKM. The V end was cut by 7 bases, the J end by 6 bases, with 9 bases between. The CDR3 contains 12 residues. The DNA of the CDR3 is TGTGCCAGCATCGAGGGATCCGGGGAGCTGTTTTTT. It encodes CASIEGSGELFF.

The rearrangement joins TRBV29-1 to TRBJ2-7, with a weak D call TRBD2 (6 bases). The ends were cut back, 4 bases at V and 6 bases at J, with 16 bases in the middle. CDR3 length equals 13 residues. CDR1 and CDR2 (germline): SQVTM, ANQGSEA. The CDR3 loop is CSVGGLAFLEQYF. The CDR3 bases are TGCAGCGTTGGTGGGCTAGCGTTCCTCGAGCAGTACTTC.

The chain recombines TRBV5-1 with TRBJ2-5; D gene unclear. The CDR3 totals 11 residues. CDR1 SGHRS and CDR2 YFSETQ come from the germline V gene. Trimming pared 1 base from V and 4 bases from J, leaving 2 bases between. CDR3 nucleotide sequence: TGCGCCAGCAGCTTGACAGAGACCCAGTACTTC. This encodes CASSLTETQYF.

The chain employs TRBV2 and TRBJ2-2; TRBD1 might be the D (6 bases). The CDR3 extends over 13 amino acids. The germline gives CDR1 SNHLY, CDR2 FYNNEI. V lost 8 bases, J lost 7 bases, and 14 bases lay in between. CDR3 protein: CASRGQLSGELFF. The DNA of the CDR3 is TGTGCCAGCCGTGGACAGCTCAGCGGGGAGCTGTTTTTT.

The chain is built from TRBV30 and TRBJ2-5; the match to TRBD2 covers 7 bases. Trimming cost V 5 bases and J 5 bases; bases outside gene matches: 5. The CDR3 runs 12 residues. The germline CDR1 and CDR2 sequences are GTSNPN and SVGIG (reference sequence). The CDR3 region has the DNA TGTGCCTGGTCGACAGCGGGGGAGACCCAGTACTTC. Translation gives CAWSTAGETQYF.

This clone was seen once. As DNA, the CDR3 is TGCAGTGCAACGGGCAATGAGCAGTTCTTC. Amino acid sequence: CSATGNEQFF. The chain uses TRBV20-1 and TRBJ2-1; D unresolved. Germline V gene sequence: CDR1 DFQATT, CDR2 SNEGSKA (reference sequence). The CDR3 sequence is 10 residues long. Trimming took 6 bases from V and 6 from J, leaving 6 bases between them.

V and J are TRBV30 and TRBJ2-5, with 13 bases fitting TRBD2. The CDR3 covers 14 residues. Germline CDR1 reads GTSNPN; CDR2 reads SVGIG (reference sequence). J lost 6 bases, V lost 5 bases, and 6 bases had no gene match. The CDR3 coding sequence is TGTGCCTGGCGACTAGCGGGGGGAATAAAGACCCAGTACTTC. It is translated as CAWRLAGGIKTQYF.

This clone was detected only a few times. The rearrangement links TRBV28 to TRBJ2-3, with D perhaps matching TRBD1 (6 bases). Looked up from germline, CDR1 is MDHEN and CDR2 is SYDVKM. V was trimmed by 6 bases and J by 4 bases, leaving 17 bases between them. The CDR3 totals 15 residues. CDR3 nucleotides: TGTGCCAGCAGCCTCGTGGGGGCGCGGTCAGATACGCAGTATTTT. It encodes CASSLVGARSDTQYF.

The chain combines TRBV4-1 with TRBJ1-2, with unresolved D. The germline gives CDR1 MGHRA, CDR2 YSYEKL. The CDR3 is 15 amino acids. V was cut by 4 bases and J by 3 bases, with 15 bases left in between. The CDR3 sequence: CASSPLLGSDYGYTF. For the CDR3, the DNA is TGCGCCAGCAGCCCGTTACTAGGGTCTGACTATGGCTACACCTTC.

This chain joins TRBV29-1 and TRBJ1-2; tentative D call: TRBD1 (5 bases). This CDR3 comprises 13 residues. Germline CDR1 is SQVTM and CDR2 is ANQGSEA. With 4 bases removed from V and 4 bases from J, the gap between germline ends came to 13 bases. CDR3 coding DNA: TGCAGCGTTGTTGAGGGACGGGGCTATGGCTACACCTTC. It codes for CSVVEGRGYGYTF. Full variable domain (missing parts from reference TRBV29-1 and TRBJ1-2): SAVISQKPSRDICQRGTSLTIQCQVDSQVTMMFWYRQQPGQSLTLIATANQGSEATYESGFVIDKFPISRPNLTFSTLTVSNMSPEDSSIYLCSVVEGRGYGYTFGSGTRLTVV.

The CDR3: CASSPAERGNTEAFF. Here the CDR3 DNA reads TGTGCCAGCTCACCGGCGGAGAGGGGGAACACTGAAGCTTTCTTT. This chain joins TRBV18 and TRBJ1-1, with a tentative D call TRBD1 (5 bases). The CDR3 runs to 15 residues. Germline values: CDR1 KGHSH, CDR2 LQKENI. V lost 3 bases, J lost 1 base, and 12 bases lay in between.

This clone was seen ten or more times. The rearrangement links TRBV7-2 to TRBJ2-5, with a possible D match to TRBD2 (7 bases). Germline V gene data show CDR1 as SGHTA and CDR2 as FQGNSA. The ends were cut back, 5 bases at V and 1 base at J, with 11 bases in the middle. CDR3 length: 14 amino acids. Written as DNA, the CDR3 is TGTGCCAGCAGCGGCGGGGGCCTCCAAGAGACCCAGTACTTC. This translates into CASSGGGLQETQYF. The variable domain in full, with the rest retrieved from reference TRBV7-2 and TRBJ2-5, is GAGVSQSPSNKVTEKGKDVELRCDPISGHTALYWYRQSLGQGLEFLIYFQGNSAPDKSGLPSDRFSAERTGGSVSTLTIQRTQQEDSAVYLCASSGGGLQETQYFGPGTRLLVL.

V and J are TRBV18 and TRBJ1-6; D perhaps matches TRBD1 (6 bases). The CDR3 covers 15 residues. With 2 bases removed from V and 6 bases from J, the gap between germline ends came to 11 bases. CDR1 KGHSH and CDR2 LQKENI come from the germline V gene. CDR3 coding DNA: TGTGCCAGCTCACCAACAGGGTTTTCTAATTCACCCCTCCACTTT. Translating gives CASSPTGFSNSPLHF.

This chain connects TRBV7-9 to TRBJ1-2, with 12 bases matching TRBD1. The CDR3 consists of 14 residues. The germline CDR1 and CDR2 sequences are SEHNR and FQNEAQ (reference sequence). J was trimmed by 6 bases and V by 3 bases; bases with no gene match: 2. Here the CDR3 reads CASSLGTGGHGYTF. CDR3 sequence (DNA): TGTGCCAGCAGCTTGGGGACAGGGGGCCATGGCTACACCTTC.

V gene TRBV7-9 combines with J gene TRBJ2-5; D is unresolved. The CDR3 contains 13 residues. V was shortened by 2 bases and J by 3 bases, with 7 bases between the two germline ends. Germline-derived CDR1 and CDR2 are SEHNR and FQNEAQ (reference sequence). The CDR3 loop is CASSLIQKETQYF. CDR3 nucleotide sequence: TGTGCCAGCAGCTTAATACAGAAAGAGACCCAGTACTTC.

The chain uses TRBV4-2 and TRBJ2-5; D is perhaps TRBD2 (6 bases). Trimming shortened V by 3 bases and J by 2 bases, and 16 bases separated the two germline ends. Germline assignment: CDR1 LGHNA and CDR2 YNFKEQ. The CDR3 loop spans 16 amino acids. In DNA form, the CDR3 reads TGTGCCAGCAGCCAGCGACTAGGGCCGATACAAGAGACCCAGTACTTC. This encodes CASSQRLGPIQETQYF.

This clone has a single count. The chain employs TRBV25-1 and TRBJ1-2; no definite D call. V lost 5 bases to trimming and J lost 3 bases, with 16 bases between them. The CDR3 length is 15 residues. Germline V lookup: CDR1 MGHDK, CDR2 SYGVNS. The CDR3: CASSSHGWQDYGYTF. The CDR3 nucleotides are TGTGCCAGCAGTTCCCACGGATGGCAAGACTATGGCTACACCTTC.

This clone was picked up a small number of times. Here the CDR3 reads CASSLGPPNYGYTF. The CDR3, as DNA: TGTGCCAGCAGCTTGGGGCCCCCTAACTATGGCTACACCTTC. The rearrangement links TRBV5-8 to TRBJ1-2; no reliable D call. The CDR3 spans 14 residues. Germline V gives CDR1 SGHTS, CDR2 YDEGEE. Trimming removed 0 bases at V and 0 bases at J, with 6 bases between.

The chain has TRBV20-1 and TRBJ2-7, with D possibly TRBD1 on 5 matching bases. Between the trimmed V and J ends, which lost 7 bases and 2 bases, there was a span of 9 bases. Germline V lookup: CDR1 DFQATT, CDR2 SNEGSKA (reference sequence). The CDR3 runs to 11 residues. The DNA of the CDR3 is TGCAGTGTTAGGACAACCTACGAGCAGTACTTC. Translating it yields CSVRTTYEQYF.